This TCR beta chain was recovered during a study of cytomegalovirus exposure and HLA in healthy donors (dated by TCRdb to about 2017). Turning to the overall study: In an earlier analysis of approximately 500 of the donors, around 300 Gb of sequence data and 95 million to 130 million unique TCR beta sequences from some 170 million T cells were reported. An early release covering over 500 HLA-typed donors comprised roughly 300 gigabases of sequencing data and around 80 million unique TCR sequences. Of the 398 genotyped donors, over 70% fell in the genetic ancestry cluster associated with self-reported Caucasian donors. The study aimed to test whether cataloging public T cell receptors could reveal signatures of past pathogen exposure. The study used immunosequencing to profile the T cell repertoires of about 670 subjects and linked those repertoires to cytomegalovirus serostatus. In addition to the first cohort of approximately 670 subjects, a separate validation cohort of over 90 different subjects was used. To predict cytomegalovirus infection status, the study combined high-throughput TCR immunosequencing, statistical association of individual TCRs with disease status, and machine learning. In a later analysis, previously published TCR beta repertoires from some 640 donors were re-analyzed and high-resolution HLA genotyping was added so that TCR occurrence patterns could be studied. Rather than drawing on any new phenotypic data, the later analysis identified candidate immune exposures from TCR beta sequences and the way those sequences occurred across donors. In an earlier analysis of 587 of the donors, high-throughput TCR beta sequencing was used to judge whether each TCR beta V gene segment behaved as functional or pseudogenic. Alongside the repertoire data, information on donor age, sex, ethnicity and CMV serostatus was compiled. Genome-wide SNP genotypes for about 55% of the roughly 670 donors were used in a later genetic analysis, which treated that subset as a discovery cohort. Every discovery cohort repertoire had been produced on one sequencing platform. HLA typing covered class I and class II loci at four-digit resolution. Typing coverage differed by locus: A, B, C, DRB1 and DQB1 were typed in roughly 620-640 donors, DQA1 in about 500, DPA1 in some 600, and DPB1 in 450 to 480. About five DR-DQ haplotypes were treated as single units for association and clustering because of strong linkage in the cohort. On average, roughly 250,000 unique TCR beta nucleotide sequences were sequenced per donor among some 430 genotyped donors of the cohort, with around 19% of those sequences being non-productive. On the study overall, not on this receptor specifically: In a later genetic analysis, a missense DCLRE1C variant was associated with V-gene and J-gene trimming of TCR beta chains, and the association was replicated in an independent cohort. The 87-base-pair reads could not distinguish some IMGT-functional V segments, including TRBV6-2 and TRBV6-3, so those segments were excluded. Sequencing depth was assumed to be roughly uniform across donors in the presence/absence analyses, though that assumption may not hold. Because HLA typing was unavailable for some donors at each locus, only the typed subset was used in association tests. In a later analysis, the rate of TCR association differed among HLA loci, with DRB1 alleles having the most associated TCRs and HLA-C alleles having the fewest. A cluster of highly shared sequence variants was judged likely to be a technical artifact of the sequencing pipeline. Three of the identified cytomegalovirus-associated TCR beta chains were confirmed in vitro to be specific for cytomegalovirus antigens. The earlier analysis of about 600 of the donors excluded some 15 rarely observed V segments, including chromosome 9 orphons, because counts were too low. An earlier analysis of approximately 590 of the donors showed that most TCR beta V segments appeared in productive rearrangements either about 87% or about 30% of the time, which broadly matched IMGT annotations. According to the authors, the approach could potentially be generalized to other disease states and immunological phenotypes. This cohort had only TCR beta chains sequenced, and the lack of alpha or paired-chain data limited which features could be detected. Compared with equally common non-associated chains, HLA-associated TCR beta chains in a later analysis were more clonally expanded and had lower generation probabilities. According to a later genetic analysis, donors in an Asian-associated ancestry cluster had fewer N-insertions in productive TCRs than the approximately 650-donor mean. Cytomegalovirus status was reported to be diagnosed by the classifier with high specificity and sensitivity in both the original and validation cohorts. In the study, approximately 160 TCR beta chains were listed as associated with cytomegalovirus. Assigning TCR associations to individual alleles was difficult when HLA alleles, especially DR and DQ, strongly co-occurred. Immune exposure information for the cohort was limited to CMV serostatus. Most TCR sequences were observed very rarely across donors, whereas some public TCRs were present in many individuals. Specific HLA alleles were associated with about 17,000 TCR beta sequences at a false discovery rate of 0.05 in a later analysis. Linkage disequilibrium might explain the correlated functional status among segregating V segments, but an unknown experimental factor could not be excluded. According to a later analysis, parvovirus B19, influenza, CMV and Epstein-Barr virus appeared linked to several top co-occurrence clusters. According to a later analysis, most CMV-associated TCR beta chains appeared to be HLA-restricted, and the HLA associations seemed to be driven largely by CMV exposure. A further reported finding was that TCR beta sequences accurately predicted the HLA-A and HLA-B alleles for most subjects in the first cohort.

The cohort comprised several hundred healthy bone marrow donors. At the time of sampling, every cohort member was nominally healthy, though immune exposures that went unrecorded were likely present. The donor was CMV seronegative and was included in the group of several hundred seronegative cohort members. Every donor gave a peripheral blood sample, and the peripheral blood mononuclear cells from that sample were used for TCR beta sequencing. The Qiagen DNeasy Blood Extraction Kit was used to extract genomic DNA from the blood cell samples. Library preparation was by the immunoSEQ multiplex PCR assay. A mixture of 60 forward primers for TCR Vbeta segments and 13 reverse primers for TCR Jbeta segments was used in the multiplex PCR. A multiplex PCR assay on genomic DNA amplified the CDR3 region of rearranged TCR beta genes. The amplified TCR beta libraries were sequenced on the Illumina HiSeq System as 87-base-pair reads. On the study's bioinformatics: A later analysis tallied about 77 million unique TCR beta chains across the roughly 610 repertoires, and about 10 million of those chains were shared by two or more donors. Raw reads were error-corrected and collapsed into unique sequences with a nearest-neighbor algorithm that merged closely related sequences to remove PCR and sequencing errors. To assign V, D and J gene segments, CDR3 sequences were aligned to IMGT reference sequences. For a sequence to be retained, a match of at least six nucleotides to both a V gene segment and a J gene segment was required. A rearrangement counted as productive if the CDR3 had no stop codons and remained in frame with V and J, and every other rearrangement counted as non-productive. CDR3 was defined according to IMGT convention as the region running from the second conserved V-encoded cysteine to the conserved J-encoded phenylalanine. The earlier analysis of more than 450 of the donors excluded sequences that lacked an unambiguous match to a single V gene segment. In an earlier analysis of several hundred of the donors, V segments were called functional above 56.7% productive rearrangements and were called segregating when the between-donor standard deviation exceeded 5%. To diagnose cytomegalovirus status from the catalog of TCR beta chain sequences, a statistical classification framework was built. In a later analysis, TCR nucleotide sequences were compared against IMGT/GENE-DB human TR gene sequences so that V and J genes could be assigned. A later analysis assigned CDR3 sequences and most-parsimonious VDJ recombination scenarios with the TCRdist pipeline. A later analysis defined each TCR beta chain by its CDR3 amino acid sequence plus V-gene family, and excluded reads lacking a unique V-gene family. In a later analysis, fewer than 600 highly shared, low-generation-probability nucleotide sequences were removed to address suspected cross-contamination and a sequencing artifact. For each public chain, a later analysis derived a clonal expansion index from normalized ranks of inferred template counts within each repertoire. Generation probabilities in a later analysis came from a VDJ recombination model fitted to out-of-frame rearrangements, and those results were checked against IGoR. Hypergeometric tests were used in a later analysis to score TCR-TCR, TCR-HLA and TCR-CMV co-occurrence, with a repertoire-size bias correction applied to the TCR pairs. A later analysis estimated false discovery rates by permuting HLA or CMV assignments 20 times. In a later analysis, co-occurring TCRs were grouped using DBSCAN, and TCRdist sequence similarity was added for clustering within HLA-allele-positive subsets. For co-occurrence clustering, repertoires with fewer than 30,000 or more than 120,000 public chains were excluded, along with roughly 5 repertoires with anomalous nucleotide sharing. TCRdb limited this immuneACCESS table to in-frame rearrangements with V and J called. A share of clones is missing; checked studies link under half to unresolved V genes, and the rest is unexplained. The DNA gave D and trimming, while V, J and clone size come from that table. The sample table contains some 190,000 clones; only one count was recorded for about three quarters of them. Around 0.99% of the sample goes to the ten largest clones.

About this clone itself: Its target antigen remains unknown. No per-base quality is available; no much larger clone lies one base away.

Based on the germline V gene (reference sequence), the CDR1 and CDR2 sequences are MNHEY and SMNVEV. Counted from cysteine to phenylalanine, this CDR3 has 15 amino acids. Of all the DNA, just the CDR3 is kept, 45 bases in frame from base 1. V and J are truncated by 3 bases and 0 bases respectively, leaving an intervening sequence of 9 bases. Input material: PBMCs. The chain is encoded by TRBV27 joined to TRBJ1-3, with a tentative D gene TRBD1 over 5 matching bases. The receptor's source is a woman aged 40 to 49 in good health and CMV-seronegative. The nucleotide sequence reads TGTGCCAGCAGTTTGGGGGGGAACTCTGGAAACACCATATATTTT. Its amino acids are CASSLGGNSGNTIYF.